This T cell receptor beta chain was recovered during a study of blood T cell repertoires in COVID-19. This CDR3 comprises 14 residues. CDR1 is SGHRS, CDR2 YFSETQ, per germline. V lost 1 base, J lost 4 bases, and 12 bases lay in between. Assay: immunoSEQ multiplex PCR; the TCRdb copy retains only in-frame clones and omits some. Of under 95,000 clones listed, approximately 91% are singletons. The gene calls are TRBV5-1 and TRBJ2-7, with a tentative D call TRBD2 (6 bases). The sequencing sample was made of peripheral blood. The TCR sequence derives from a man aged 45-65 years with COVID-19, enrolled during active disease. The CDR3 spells CASSLTGVGYEQYF. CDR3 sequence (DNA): TGCGCCAGCAGCTTGACGGGAGTGGGGTACGAGCAGTACTTC.